Given below is one TCR beta chain in context. Since a much larger clone is just one base distant, this may be a read error. Template material for amplifying TCR beta CDR3 regions consisted of RNA transcripts. The TCR CDR3 first-round RT-PCR relied on the HTBI primer set. Via MiXCR, TCRdb re-called the multiplex PCR reads, giving one row per CDR3 protein. The top ten clones hold around 45% of a sample with about 340,000 distinct CDR3 sequences, under 25% of them seen once. The CDR3 is 15 amino acids. Germline assignment: CDR1 SEHNR and CDR2 FQNEAQ (reference sequence). V was pared by 3 bases and J by 0 bases, with 9 bases between. This record belongs to a study of T cells in Graves' hyperthyroidism and ophthalmopathy.

The origin of this receptor is a woman between 50 and 59 years old with Graves' hyperthyroidism. The chain is built from TRBV7-9 and TRBJ2-1, with a tentative D call TRBD1 (5 bases). The sample was blood. The CDR3 coding sequence is TGTGCCAGCAGCTTGGGGCAGTGCTCCTACAATGAGCAGTTCTTC. It translates to CASSLGQCSYNEQFF.